This T cell receptor (beta chain) was captured by sequencing in a study of PD-1 blockade in classical Hodgkin lymphoma. Overall study results and limits: CD4+ TCR diversity rose significantly by C4D1, and CD8+ TCR diversity did not. Nivolumab initiated under 1 year post-ASCT led to patient exclusion.

To note about this clone: What it recognizes is unknown.

Clones were read by immunoSEQ multiplex PCR, and TCRdb kept only the in-frame ones, dropping some. Of approximately 46,000 clones detected, about three quarters appear once; the ten largest clones hold more than 9.5%. Each patient's relapse followed autologous stem cell transplantation, and brentuximab vedotin exposure varied. The CDR3 extends over 15 amino acids. CDR1 and CDR2 from the germline V gene are MNHNS and SASEGT. Trimming removed 6 bases from V and 4 bases from J; junction bases left unmatched: 5. The sequence was obtained from a human donor with classical Hodgkin lymphoma. The chain employs TRBV6-1 and TRBJ2-3, with 12 nucleotides matching TRBD2. The sample here was peripheral blood mononuclear cells (PBMCs), taken at baseline. CDR3 DNA sequence: TGTGCCAGCAGCCGACTAGCGGGAGCGGCAGATACGCAGTATTTT. This gives the protein CASSRLAGAADTQYF.